This TCR beta chain was sequenced for a study of shared clonotypes between healthy human individuals (TCRdb year 2020). Notes on the research overall: The cohort included three men and a couple of women between 18 and 49 years of age. To estimate repertoire size and how much clonotype sharing occurs between individuals, the study deeply sequenced the blood TCR repertoires of roughly 5 healthy adults. Between about 0.85 and 9.5 billion PBMCs per donor were obtained by leukapheresis. To increase sequencing depth and limit assay-specific biases, TCR repertoire library preparation and sequencing were carried out by different laboratories using diverse techniques.

Donors were healthy HIV-negative adults with no recently reported acute infections or vaccinations. Every donor was a Caucasian adult living in Nashville, Tennessee, USA. In the unsorted samples, around 81 million PBMCs were counted, and genomic DNA was extracted using the QIAamp DNA Blood Mini kit. Blood was collected by leukapheresis, and PBMCs were isolated by Ficoll-Histopaque density gradient centrifugation and then cryopreserved in liquid nitrogen vapor phase. Comment on this clone: Its antigen specificity is not known. The input lacks base qualities; no much larger clone sits a single base away.

What the work shows at the level of the full study, not this receptor alone: Only blood was sampled, and tissue TCR repertoires likely differ from those in blood. The small number of donors limited the genetic and exposure-history diversity represented. Pairwise subsampling led to the expectation that sequencing depth would affect the degree of clonotype sharing among donors.

Spanning cysteine to phenylalanine, the CDR3 consists of 11 amino acids. Just the 33-base CDR3 DNA is kept, in frame starting at base 1. Taken from the germline V gene (reference sequence), the CDR1 and CDR2 loops are DFQATT and SNEGSKA. The trim is 7 bases for V and 1 base for J, with a gap of 5 bases between the germline ends. TCR CDR3 regions were amplified from genomic DNA by multiplex PCR using the deep immunoSEQ assay. Extracted genomic DNA from each cell subset was spread evenly across all wells of several immunoSEQ 96-well plates, with each plate serving as a replicate. For unsorted PBMC, roughly 270 ng genomic DNA, equal to 30,000 or so T cell genomes, was loaded into each replicate PCR. Ten immunoSEQ deep assay plates were used to sequence unsorted PBMC genomic DNA. The purified libraries were quantified using a Qubit 3.0 fluorometer, sized with a Bioanalyzer 2100, and then quantified again using the KAPA Library Quantification kit. Each immunoSEQ 96-well plate was sequenced on its own single-read 150-cycle Illumina NextSeq 550 flow cell. In the authors' own workflow: The immunoSEQ output contained only junctional sequences without quality scores, so filtering could not match that applied to full-length reads. To assign V/J genes and CDR3, sequences were annotated using PyIR, a Python wrapper for IgBLAST v1.9, with IMGT germline references. Reads with weak V/J assignments (E-value above 1e-6), missing CDR3, stop codons, out-of-frame junctions, or ambiguous translated residues were removed. A V3J clonotype was defined by an identical inferred V gene, J gene, and CDR3 amino acid sequence. The percentage overlap between two repertoires was calculated by dividing the number of shared unique clonotypes by the size of the smaller repertoire. Repertoire richness was assessed with RTK rarefaction, the Chao1 estimator, and Recon v2.1 estimates of unobserved clonotypes. TCRdb took this table from immuneACCESS and kept in-frame rearrangements with V and J called. Such tables lack part of the clones; where checked against another copy, unresolved V genes explain under half of the gap, and the rest is unexplained. That table is the source of V, J and clone size, and D and trimming were worked out from the DNA. This sample is represented by about half a million clones; around 85% of them were singletons. Of the sample, over 9.5% falls within the top ten clones.

The chain was built from TRBV20-1 and TRBJ2-4; no D segment can be confidently identified. The sequence came from a woman in her forties in good health. Some clones in this sample may be carry-over from other donors' samples. Sequencing was done on a sample of PBMCs. Here the CDR3 is given as CSGAAKNIQYF. The sequenced DNA is TGCAGTGGGGCGGCCAAAAACATTCAGTACTTC.